A selection of T cell receptor beta chains follows, all from one sample in a study of blood T cells in healthy people across ages. One entry per CDR3 protein results from TCRdb running MiXCR on the 5' RACE reads. The repertoire holds 1.5 million to 2 million distinct CDR3 sequences, 34% seen once, with around 10% in the top ten. The sequencing sample was made of blood. The receptors were gathered from a young woman in good health. Each CDR3 is given with its conserved first and last residue. Each record gives: J gene, V gene, clone size, D gene, CDR3 protein, CDR3 DNA. A D gene is named only where the DNA matches it firmly. Some rows have no size entry. The others give once, few or many, or a class for an expanded clone.

J: TRBJ1-2; V: TRBV11-2; size: NA; D: NA; CDR3: CASSPIPTQTVFDYTF; DNA: TGTGCCAGCTCACCGATCCCGACCCAGACAGTCTTCGACTACACCTTC
J: TRBJ2-5; V: TRBV10-2; size: few; D: NA; CDR3: CASSESGVRETQYF; DNA: TGCGCCAGCAGTGAGTCGGGAGTACGGGAGACCCAGTACTTC
J: TRBJ2-1; V: TRBV7-3; size: NA; D: NA; CDR3: CASSLTLGGASSYNEQFF; DNA: TGTGCCAGCAGCTTAACGCTTGGGGGGGCAAGCTCCTACAATGAGCAGTTCTTC
J: TRBJ2-1; V: TRBV6-1; size: few; D: NA; CDR3: CASSYTGTLQFF; DNA: TGTGCCAGCAGCTATACCGGGACCTTGCAGTTCTTC
J: TRBJ2-5; V: TRBV30; size: many; D: NA; CDR3: CAYLTVGFQETQYF; DNA: TGTGCCTACCTAACCGTAGGGTTTCAAGAGACCCAGTACTTC
J: TRBJ2-7; V: TRBV7-8; size: many; D: TRBD1; CDR3: CASSLVSGGSYEQYF; DNA: TGTGCCAGCAGCTTAGTGTCAGGGGGATCCTACGAGCAGTACTTC
J: TRBJ1-5; V: TRBV20-1; size: many; D: TRBD1; CDR3: CSALSGTEINQPQHF; DNA: TGCAGTGCCCTCTCCGGGACAGAGATCAATCAGCCCCAGCATTTT
J: TRBJ2-1; V: TRBV29-1; size: NA; D: TRBD2; CDR3: CSVPRGSGIYNEQFF; DNA: TGCAGCGTCCCCCGGGGTAGCGGGATATACAATGAGCAGTTCTTC
J: TRBJ2-5; V: TRBV20-1; size: few; D: TRBD2; CDR3: CSAMGLDQETQYF; DNA: TGCAGTGCTATGGGACTAGATCAAGAGACCCAGTACTTC
J: TRBJ2-2; V: TRBV6-5; size: NA; D: TRBD1; CDR3: CASSYQPGQHPQNTGELFF; DNA: TGTGCCAGCAGTTACCAGCCGGGACAGCACCCACAAAACACCGGGGAGCTGTTTTTT
J: TRBJ1-1; V: TRBV6-6; size: NA; D: NA; CDR3: CASSYRELCMNTEAFF; DNA: TGTGCCAGCAGTTATAGGGAGCTATGCATGAACACTGAAGCTTTCTTT
J: TRBJ2-1; V: TRBV19; size: few; D: NA; CDR3: CASKWSYDNEQFF; DNA: TGTGCCAGTAAGTGGAGCTACGACAATGAGCAGTTCTTC
J: TRBJ1-6; V: TRBV5-1; size: NA; D: NA; CDR3: CASSLRAGDGSPLHF; DNA: TGCGCCAGCAGCTTGCGGGCAGGGGACGGTTCACCCCTCCACTTT
J: TRBJ1-2; V: TRBV7-8; size: NA; D: NA; CDR3: CASSLSRVDSGYTF; DNA: TGTGCCAGCAGCTTATCCCGGGTTGATAGTGGCTACACCTTC
J: TRBJ2-3; V: TRBV5-8; size: few; D: TRBD2; CDR3: CASTRSGTPSTDTQYF; DNA: TGTGCCAGCACCCGTAGCGGGACTCCTTCTACAGATACGCAGTATTTT
J: TRBJ2-1; V: TRBV7-2; size: NA; D: NA; CDR3: CASSRGSGIYNEQFF; DNA: TGTGCCAGCAGCAGGGGGTCGGGGATCTACAATGAGCAGTTCTTC
J: TRBJ2-7; V: TRBV14; size: NA; D: NA; CDR3: CASSQDLRGWEQYF; DNA: TGTGCCAGCAGCCAAGATCTCCGGGGATGGGAGCAGTACTTC
J: TRBJ1-1; V: TRBV6-1; size: few; D: NA; CDR3: CASSRAGQRDTEAFF; DNA: TGTGCCAGCAGTAGAGCAGGGCAAAGGGACACTGAAGCTTTCTTT
J: TRBJ1-1; V: TRBV12-3/TRBV12-4; size: NA; D: NA; CDR3: CASSLGGWDTEAFF; DNA: TGTGCCAGCAGTTTGGGGGGTTGGGACACTGAAGCTTTCTTT
J: TRBJ2-7; V: TRBV30; size: NA; D: NA; CDR3: CAWRGRTYEQYF; DNA: TGTGCCTGGAGAGGGAGAACCTACGAGCAGTACTTC
J: TRBJ2-1; V: TRBV6-5; size: NA; D: NA; CDR3: CASSRLLAEFPEQFF; DNA: TGTGCCAGCAGCCGACTATTGGCCGAATTTCCTGAGCAGTTCTTC
J: TRBJ1-2; V: TRBV7-9; size: NA; D: TRBD1; CDR3: CASTSLTGTFYGCTF; DNA: TGTGCCAGCACTTCCCTGACAGGGACCTTCTATGGCTGCACCTTC
J: TRBJ1-4; V: TRBV29-1; size: few; D: NA; CDR3: CSARFPNEKLFF; DNA: TGCAGCGCCCGGTTCCCTAATGAAAAACTGTTTTTT
J: TRBJ2-5; V: TRBV6-5; size: few; D: TRBD2; CDR3: CASSYRRPLATSLETQYF; DNA: TGTGCCAGCAGCTACCGTAGGCCTTTGGCGACTAGCTTGGAGACCCAGTACTTC
J: TRBJ2-1; V: TRBV9; size: NA; D: NA; CDR3: CASSVGSANEQFF; DNA: TGTGCCAGCAGCGTAGGTTCAGCTAATGAGCAGTTCTTC